This T cell receptor beta chain was recovered during a study of T cells in Graves' hyperthyroidism and ophthalmopathy. Concerning this clonotype itself: Its antigen is unidentified.

Graves' hyperthyroidism qualified as stable when ophthalmopathy did not progress within 18 months. Study-wide results and limits: A model using 13 V-J features told ophthalmopathy apart from stable hyperthyroidism.

Germline loops: CDR1 WNHNN, CDR2 SYGVQD (reference sequence). V lost 5 bases to trimming and J lost 5 bases; unmatched junction nucleotides: 5. The length of the CDR3 is 14 residues. The investigators amplified TCR beta CDR3 regions from RNA transcripts. The TCR CDR3 was amplified in a first-round RT-PCR using the HTBI primer set. TCRdb itself ran the multiplex PCR reads through MiXCR, one entry per CDR3 protein. The sample lists about 590,000 distinct CDR3 sequences; approximately 15% were seen once. The receptor comes from a woman between 25 and 40 years old with Graves' hyperthyroidism. Sequenced sample: blood. The V call is TRBV10-1, the J call TRBJ2-2, with TRBD2 matching over 7 bases. Here the CDR3 DNA reads TGCGCCAGCAGTAAAGCGGGAAGGACCGGGGAGCTGTTTTTT. Protein sequence: CASSKAGRTGELFF.